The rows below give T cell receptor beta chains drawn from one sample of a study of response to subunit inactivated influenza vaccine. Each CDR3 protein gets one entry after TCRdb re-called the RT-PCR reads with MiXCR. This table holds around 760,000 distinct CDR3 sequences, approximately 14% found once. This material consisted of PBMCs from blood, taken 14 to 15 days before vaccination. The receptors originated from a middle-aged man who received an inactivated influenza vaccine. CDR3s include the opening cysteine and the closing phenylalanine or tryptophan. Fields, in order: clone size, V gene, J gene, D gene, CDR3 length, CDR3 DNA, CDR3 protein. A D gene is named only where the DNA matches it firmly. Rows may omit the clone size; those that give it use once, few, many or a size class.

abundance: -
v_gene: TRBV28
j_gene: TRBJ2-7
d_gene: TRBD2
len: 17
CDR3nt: TGTGCCAGCAGTTCTCTGGGACTAGCGGGAGTGGTCTACGAGCAGTACTTC
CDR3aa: CASSSLGLAGVVYEQYF

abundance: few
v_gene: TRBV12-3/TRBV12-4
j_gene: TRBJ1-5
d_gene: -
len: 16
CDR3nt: TGTGCCAGCAGTTTATGGGAGTCATATAGCAATCAGCCCCAGCATTTT
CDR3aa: CASSLWESYSNQPQHF

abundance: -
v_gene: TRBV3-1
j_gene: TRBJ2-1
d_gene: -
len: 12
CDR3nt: TGTGCCAGCAGCCAAGTTAGGGATGAGCAGTTCTTC
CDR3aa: CASSQVRDEQFF

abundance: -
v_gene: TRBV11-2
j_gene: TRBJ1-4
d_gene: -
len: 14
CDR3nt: TGTGCCAGCAGCTTAGAAGGGGGTGGCGAAAAACTGTTTTTT
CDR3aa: CASSLEGGGEKLFF

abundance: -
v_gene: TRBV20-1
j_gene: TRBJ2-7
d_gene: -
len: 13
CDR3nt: TGCAGTGCTAGGGTGCGGGGCTCCTACGAGCAGTACTTC
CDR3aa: CSARVRGSYEQYF

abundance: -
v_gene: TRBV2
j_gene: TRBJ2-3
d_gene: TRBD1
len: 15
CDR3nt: TGTGCCAGCAGTGGGCAGGGGGCCCCCACAGATACGCAGTATTTT
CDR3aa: CASSGQGAPTDTQYF

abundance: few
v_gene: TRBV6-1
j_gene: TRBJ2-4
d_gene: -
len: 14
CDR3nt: TGTGCCAGCAGTGTCACCATAGCCAAAAACATTCAGTACTTC
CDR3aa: CASSVTIAKNIQYF

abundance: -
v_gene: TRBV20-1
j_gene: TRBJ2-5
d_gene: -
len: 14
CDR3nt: TGCAGTGCTTCGTGGACGGAGCGCCAAGAGACCCAGTACTTC
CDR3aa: CSASWTERQETQYF

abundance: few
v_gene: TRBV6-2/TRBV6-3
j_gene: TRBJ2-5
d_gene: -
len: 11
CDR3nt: TGTGCCAGCAGTCAGACCCGGGACCAGTACTTC
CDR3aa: CASSQTRDQYF

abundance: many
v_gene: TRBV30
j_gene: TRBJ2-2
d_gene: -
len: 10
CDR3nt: TGTGCCTGGGGCACCGGGGAGCTGTTTTTT
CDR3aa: CAWGTGELFF

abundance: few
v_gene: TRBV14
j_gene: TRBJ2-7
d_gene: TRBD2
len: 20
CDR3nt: TGTGCCAGCAGCCAAGAAATTGAGGGGACTAGCGGGAGGGCCGACTACGAGCAGTACTTC
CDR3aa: CASSQEIEGTSGRADYEQYF

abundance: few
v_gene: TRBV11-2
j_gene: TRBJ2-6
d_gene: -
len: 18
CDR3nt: TGTGCCAGCAGCTTAGTACAGTATACGCGCTCTGGGGCCAACGTCCTGACTTTC
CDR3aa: CASSLVQYTRSGANVLTF

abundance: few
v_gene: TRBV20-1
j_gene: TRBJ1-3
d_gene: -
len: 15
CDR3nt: TGCAGTGCTAGAGATGGACGGTTCTCTGGAAACACCATATATTTT
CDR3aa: CSARDGRFSGNTIYF

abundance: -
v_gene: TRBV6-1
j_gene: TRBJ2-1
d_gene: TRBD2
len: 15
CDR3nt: TGTGCCAGCAGAGTTAGCGGGGGGTCTAACAATGAGCAGTTCTTC
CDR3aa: CASRVSGGSNNEQFF

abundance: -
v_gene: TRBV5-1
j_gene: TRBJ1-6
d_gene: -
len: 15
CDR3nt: TGCGCCAGCAGCAGACTGACAGGTGGTAATTCACCCCTCCACTTT
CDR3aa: CASSRLTGGNSPLHF

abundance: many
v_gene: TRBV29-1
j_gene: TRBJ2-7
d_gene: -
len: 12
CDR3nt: TGCAGCGTCCGGGTTAGCGGCTACGAGCAGTACTTC
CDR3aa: CSVRVSGYEQYF

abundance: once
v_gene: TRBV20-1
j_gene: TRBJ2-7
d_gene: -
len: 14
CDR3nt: TGCAGTGCTAGGCGGTCCGGGAGCTCCTACGAGCAGTACTTC
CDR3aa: CSARRSGSSYEQYF

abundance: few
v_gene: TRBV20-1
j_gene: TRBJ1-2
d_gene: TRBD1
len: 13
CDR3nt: TGCAGTGCTAGCGGACAGGGATGGAATGGCTACACCTTC
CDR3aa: CSASGQGWNGYTF

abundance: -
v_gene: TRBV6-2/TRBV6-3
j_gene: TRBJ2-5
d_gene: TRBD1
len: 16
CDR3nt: TGTGCCAGCAGTTATCGGACAGGGGGCATGTTGGAGACCCAGTACTTC
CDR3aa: CASSYRTGGMLETQYF

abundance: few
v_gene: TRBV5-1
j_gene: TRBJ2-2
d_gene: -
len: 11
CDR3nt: TGCGCCAGCAGCTTGCAGCGGGAGCTGTTTTTT
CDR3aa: CASSLQRELFF

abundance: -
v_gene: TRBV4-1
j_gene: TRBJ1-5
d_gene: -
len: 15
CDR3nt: TGCGCCAGCAGCCTTGCGGCGGCAGGGTGGCAGCCCCAGCATTTT
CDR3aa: CASSLAAAGWQPQHF

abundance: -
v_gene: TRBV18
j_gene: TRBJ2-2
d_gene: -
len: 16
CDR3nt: TGTGCCAGCTCACCCCGCGGGGCCCTTTACACCGGGGAGCTGTTTTTT
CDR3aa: CASSPRGALYTGELFF

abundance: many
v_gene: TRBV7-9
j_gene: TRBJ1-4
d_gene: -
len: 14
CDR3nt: TGTGCCAGCACCACGGACAGCTATAATGAAAAACTGTTTTTT
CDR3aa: CASTTDSYNEKLFF

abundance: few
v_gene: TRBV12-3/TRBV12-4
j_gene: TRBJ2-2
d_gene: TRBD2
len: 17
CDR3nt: TGTGCCAGCAGTCGAAGTAGCGGGGGGGAGGGCACCGGGGAGCTGTTTTTT
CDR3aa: CASSRSSGGEGTGELFF

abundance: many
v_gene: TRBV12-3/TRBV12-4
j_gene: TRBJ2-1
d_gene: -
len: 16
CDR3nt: TGTGCCAGCAACCAAATCGACGGTAGCTCCTACAATGAGCAGTTCTTC
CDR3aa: CASNQIDGSSYNEQFF

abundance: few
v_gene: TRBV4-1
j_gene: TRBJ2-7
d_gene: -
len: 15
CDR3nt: TGCGCCAGCAGCCAAGTCCTCGGTGGGGGCTACGAGCAGTACTTC
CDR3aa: CASSQVLGGGYEQYF

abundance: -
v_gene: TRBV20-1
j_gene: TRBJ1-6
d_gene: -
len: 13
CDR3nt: TGCAGTGGCGGAGGGTTGGATAATTCACCCCTCCACTTT
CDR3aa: CSGGGLDNSPLHF

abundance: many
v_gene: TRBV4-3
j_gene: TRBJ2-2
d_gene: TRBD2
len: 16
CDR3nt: TGCGCCAGCAGCCAAGCACTAGCGTTGAACACCGGGGAGCTGTTTTTT
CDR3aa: CASSQALALNTGELFF

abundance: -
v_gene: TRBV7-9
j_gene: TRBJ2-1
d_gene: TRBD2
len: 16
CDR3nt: TGTGCCAGCAGCTTAGGGGGGACTAGCGGGAGCAATGAGCAGTTCTTC
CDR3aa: CASSLGGTSGSNEQFF

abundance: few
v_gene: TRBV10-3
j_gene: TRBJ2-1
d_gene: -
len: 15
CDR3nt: TGTGCCATCAGTGTTGGAGCTGGCTCCTACAATGAGCAGTTCTTC
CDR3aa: CAISVGAGSYNEQFF

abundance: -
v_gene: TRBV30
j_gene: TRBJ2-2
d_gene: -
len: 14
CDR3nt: TGTGCCTGGAGGTACAACAGGGACACCGGGGAGCTGTTTTTT
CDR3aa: CAWRYNRDTGELFF

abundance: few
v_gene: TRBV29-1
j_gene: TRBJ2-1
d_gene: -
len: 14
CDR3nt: TGCAGCGTTGAATCCCCGACGGTATACAATGAGCAGTTCTTC
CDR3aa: CSVESPTVYNEQFF

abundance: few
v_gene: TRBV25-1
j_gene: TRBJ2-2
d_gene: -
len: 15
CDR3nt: TGTGCCAGCAGTGATTACAGGATGAACACCGGGGAGCTGTTTTTT
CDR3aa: CASSDYRMNTGELFF

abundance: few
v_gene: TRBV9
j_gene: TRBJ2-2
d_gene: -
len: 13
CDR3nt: TGTGCCAGCAGCGCGGAATTCACCGGGGAGCTGTTTTTT
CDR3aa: CASSAEFTGELFF

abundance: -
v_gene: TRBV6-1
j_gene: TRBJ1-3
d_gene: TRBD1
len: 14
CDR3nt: TGTGCCAGCCTGACAGGGGCCACTGGAAACACCATATATTTT
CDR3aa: CASLTGATGNTIYF

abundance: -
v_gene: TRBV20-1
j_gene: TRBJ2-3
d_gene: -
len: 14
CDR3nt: TGCAGTGCTAGCCCCCCCGTTAGCACAGATACGCAGTATTTT
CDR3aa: CSASPPVSTDTQYF

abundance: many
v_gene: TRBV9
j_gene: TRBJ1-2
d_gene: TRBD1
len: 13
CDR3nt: TGTGCCAGCAGCCCTCACAGGGGTGGTGGCTACACCTTC
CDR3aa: CASSPHRGGGYTF

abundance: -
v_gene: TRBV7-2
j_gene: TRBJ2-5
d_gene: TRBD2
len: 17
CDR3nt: TGTGCCAGCAGCCCCCGGGGGGGCAAAAGTTACCAAGAGACCCAGTACTTC
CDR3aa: CASSPRGGKSYQETQYF

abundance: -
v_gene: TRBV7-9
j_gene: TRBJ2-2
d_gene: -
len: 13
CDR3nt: TGTGCCAGCAGCTTTGTAGGGGGCGGGGAGCTGTTTTTT
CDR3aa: CASSFVGGGELFF

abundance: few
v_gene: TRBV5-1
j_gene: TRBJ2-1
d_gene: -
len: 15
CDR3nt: TGCGCCAGCAGCCCGGGCGAACCCTCCTACAATGAGCAGTTCTTC
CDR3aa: CASSPGEPSYNEQFF

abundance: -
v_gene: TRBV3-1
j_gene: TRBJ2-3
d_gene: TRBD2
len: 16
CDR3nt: TGTGCCAGCAGCCAAGGCGGGAGGATTGAGGCTCTGCGGCAGTATTTT
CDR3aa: CASSQGGRIEALRQYF

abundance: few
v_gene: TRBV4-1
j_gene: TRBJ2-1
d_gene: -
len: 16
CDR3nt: TGCGCCAGCAGCCACCAAGGGGGTCTTGCCTACAATGAGCAGTTCTTC
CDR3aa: CASSHQGGLAYNEQFF

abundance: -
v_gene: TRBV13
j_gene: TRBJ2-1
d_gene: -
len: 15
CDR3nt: TGTGCCAGCAGTTGGGAGTCCGACTCCTACAATGAGCAGTTCTTC
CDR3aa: CASSWESDSYNEQFF

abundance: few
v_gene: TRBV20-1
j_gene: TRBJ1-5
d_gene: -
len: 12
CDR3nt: TGCAGTGCTAGTACGGGTGGGAAGCCCCAGCATTTT
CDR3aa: CSASTGGKPQHF

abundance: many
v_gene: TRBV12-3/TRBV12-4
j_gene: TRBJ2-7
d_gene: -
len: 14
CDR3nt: TGTGCCAGCAGTTCGGCAGGGATGCACTACGAGCAGTACTTC
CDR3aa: CASSSAGMHYEQYF

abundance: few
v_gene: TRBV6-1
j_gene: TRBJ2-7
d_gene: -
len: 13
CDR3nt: TGTGCCAGCACTATTCCGAGCGGAGTCGAGCAGTACTTC
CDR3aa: CASTIPSGVEQYF

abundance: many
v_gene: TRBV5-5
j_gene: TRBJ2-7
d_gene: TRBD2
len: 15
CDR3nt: TGTGCCAGCAGCTTGGAGACTAGCGGGGGGCTCACTCAGTACTTC
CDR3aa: CASSLETSGGLTQYF